This is a list of T cell receptor beta chains from one sample in a study of blood T cell repertoires in COVID-19. Using immunoSEQ multiplex PCR, the repertoire was profiled, and TCRdb retains in-frame clones only, with some absent. There are more than 50,000 clones in the sample; around 80% occur only once, and 8.5% to 10% lies in the top ten. Sequenced input: peripheral blood. The receptor source for this set is a human donor in a cohort sampled during active COVID-19. Each CDR3 is given with its conserved first and last residue. D genes are given only for firm matches. For some rows the clone size is stated as once, few or many, or as a class when expanded; others skip it.

d_call	clone_size	j_call	v_call	cdr3_nt	cdr3_aa
NA	NA	TRBJ1-2	TRBV28	TGTGCCAGCAGTTCCGATGGAGAACTCAAACACTATGGCTACACCTTC	CASSSDGELKHYGYTF
NA	once	TRBJ1-1	TRBV29-1	TGCAGCGTATCTCAGACAAATTCGAACACTGAAGCTTTCTTT	CSVSQTNSNTEAFF
NA	NA	TRBJ2-5	TRBV5-1	TGCGCCAGCAGCCCCCGGGAGACAGAGACCCAGTACTTC	CASSPRETETQYF
NA	NA	TRBJ1-1	TRBV19	TGTGCCAGTAGTATAGGTCTTGCAGGTGCCCATTCTGAAGCTTTCTTT	CASSIGLAGAHSEAFF
TRBD1	NA	TRBJ1-1	TRBV11-2	TGTGCCAGCAGCTTAGTGGGACAGGGAACCGAAGCTTTCTTT	CASSLVGQGTEAFF
TRBD2	NA	TRBJ2-5	TRBV7-2	TGTGCCAGCAGCTCGGGACTAGCGGGGGGCGGGACCCAGTACTTC	CASSSGLAGGGTQYF
NA	NA	TRBJ2-7	TRBV7-8	TGTGCCAGCAGCTTAGTCGACTTGTCCTACGAGCAGTACTTC	CASSLVDLSYEQYF
NA	once	TRBJ1-1	TRBV10-3	TGTGCCATCAGGGGGGGGCAGGGAGAAGCTTTCTTT	CAIRGGQGEAFF
NA	NA	TRBJ2-7	TRBV7-8	TGTGCCAGCAGCTTACAGGCGACCTACGAGCAGTACTTC	CASSLQATYEQYF
NA	once	TRBJ2-1	TRBV11-2	TGTGCCAGCAGCTTAGGGTTAGAGTCGGGCAATGAGCAGTTCTTC	CASSLGLESGNEQFF
TRBD1	few	TRBJ1-3	TRBV5-4	TGTGCCAGCAGCCGGGACAGCTCTGGAAACACCATATATTTT	CASSRDSSGNTIYF
TRBD1	NA	TRBJ2-7	TRBV28	TGTGCCAGCAGACGACAGGGCACCTACGAGCAGTACTTC	CASRRQGTYEQYF
NA	NA	TRBJ1-1	TRBV19	TGTGCCAGTAGGAGAAGGAGCACTGAAGCTTTCTTT	CASRRRSTEAFF
TRBD1	NA	TRBJ1-2	TRBV29-1	TGCAGCGTTGATAACAGGGGAGACTATGGCTACACCTTC	CSVDNRGDYGYTF
NA	few	TRBJ1-2	TRBV7-9	TGTGCCAGCAGCGAACTCCGGGGTGGCTACACCTTC	CASSELRGGYTF
NA	NA	TRBJ1-1	TRBV20-1	TGCAGTGCTGTTATGAACACTGAAGCTTTCTTT	CSAVMNTEAFF
TRBD1	NA	TRBJ1-5	TRBV9	TGTGCCAGCAGCGCCAGACAGGGACAGCCCCAGCATTTT	CASSARQGQPQHF
TRBD1	NA	TRBJ2-7	TRBV6-5	TGTGCCAGCAAAGAAGACAGGGGGCAGACCTACGAGCAGTACTTC	CASKEDRGQTYEQYF
TRBD1	NA	TRBJ2-7	TRBV19	TGTGCCAGTAGTCGGCGGGGACAGGGGCTATACGAGCAGTACTTC	CASSRRGQGLYEQYF
NA	NA	TRBJ1-6	TRBV30	TGTGCCTGGCATTGGGCCGGGACTAAGGATTCACCCCTCCACTTT	CAWHWAGTKDSPLHF
NA	NA	TRBJ1-5	TRBV11-2	TGTGCCAGCAGCTCTACGAGTGATAGCAATCAGCCCCAGCATTTT	CASSSTSDSNQPQHF
NA	NA	TRBJ2-1	TRBV6-2/TRBV6-3	TGTGCCAGCACTTCCTCCCTGGGAGGAGTCGGTGAGCAGTTCTTC	CASTSSLGGVGEQFF
TRBD2	NA	TRBJ2-7	TRBV7-2	TGTGCCAGCAGCCCAATGGTAGCGGGAGCCTCCGAGCAGTACTTC	CASSPMVAGASEQYF
NA	once	TRBJ2-1	TRBV5-4	TGTGCCAGCAGCTTGGGACTAAACAATGAGCAGTTCTTC	CASSLGLNNEQFF
TRBD1	NA	TRBJ2-5	TRBV2	TGTGCCAGCACGTTACGGACAGGAGAGGGCCAGTACTTC	CASTLRTGEGQYF
NA	once	TRBJ2-5	TRBV13	TGTGCCAGCAGCTTAGGAGGGGGAGGGCCGGAAGAGACCCAGTACTTC	CASSLGGGGPEETQYF
TRBD1	NA	TRBJ2-1	TRBV5-4	TGTGCCAGCAGCGTGGGACAGTCCTCCTACAATGAGCAGTTCTTC	CASSVGQSSYNEQFF
NA	few	TRBJ2-2	TRBV7-3	TGTGCCAGCAGCTTAAATCCACGGGGCACCGGGGAGCTGTTTTTT	CASSLNPRGTGELFF
NA	NA	TRBJ2-3	TRBV4-1	TGCGCCAGCAGCCGCCCTAGTGGTAGCACAGATACGCAGTATTTT	CASSRPSGSTDTQYF
NA	NA	TRBJ2-7	TRBV10-3	TGTGCCATCAGTGAGTCGAGGGGGGGAGGCCGCTACGAGCAGTACTTC	CAISESRGGGRYEQYF
NA	NA	TRBJ2-1	TRBV3-1/TRBV3-2	TGTGCCAGCAGCCAAGATACTCCTTTTTTTACCCCACCCGAGAATGAGCAGTTCTTC	CASSQDTPFFTPPENEQFF
NA	NA	TRBJ2-5	TRBV30	TGTGCCTGGAGTGGGGACAACCAAGAGACCCAGTACTTC	CAWSGDNQETQYF
NA	NA	TRBJ2-3	TRBV7-3	TGTGCCAGCAGCTTAAGGGGCCACTCCGGGGATACGCAGTATTTT	CASSLRGHSGDTQYF
TRBD2	NA	TRBJ2-5	TRBV7-2	TGTGCCAGCAGCTTAATGCGGACTAGCGGCGTAGAGACCCAGTACTTC	CASSLMRTSGVETQYF
TRBD2	NA	TRBJ2-1	TRBV5-1	TGCGCCAGCAGCTTGGGGGGGACTAGCGGGATCGATGAGCAGTTCTTC	CASSLGGTSGIDEQFF
NA	NA	TRBJ1-1	TRBV4-1	TGCGCCAGCAGCCAATTTTACGGGATGAGGGCTTTCTTT	CASSQFYGMRAFF
NA	NA	TRBJ1-1	TRBV7-2	TGTGCCAGCAGCTTACAGGGTAGCTACACTGAAGCTTTCTTT	CASSLQGSYTEAFF
NA	NA	TRBJ2-1	TRBV2	TGTGCCAGCAGTTACGGGGTCACGACCTACAATGAGCAGTTCTTC	CASSYGVTTYNEQFF
TRBD1	once	TRBJ2-7	TRBV2	TGTGCCAGCAGTGGGGACAGGTTCTCCTACGAGCAGTACTTC	CASSGDRFSYEQYF
TRBD2	NA	TRBJ2-3	TRBV5-4	TGTGCCAGCAGCCTGGGACTAGCGCTACGGTCTAGCACAGATACGCAGTATTTT	CASSLGLALRSSTDTQYF
NA	once	TRBJ1-1	TRBV6-6	TGTGCCAGCAGTTACAACCAGATGAACACTGAAGCTTTCTTT	CASSYNQMNTEAFF
NA	many	TRBJ1-5	TRBV2	TGTGCCAGCAGTCCAGGGGCCTATCAGCCCCAGCATTTT	CASSPGAYQPQHF
NA	NA	TRBJ2-1	TRBV6-5	TGTGCCAGCAGTTCGAAGCGGGTCTACAATGAGCAGTTCTTC	CASSSKRVYNEQFF
NA	NA	TRBJ2-7	TRBV7-8	TGTGCCAGCAGCTTAGCCCTAGGAGGGTACTACGAGCAGTACTTC	CASSLALGGYYEQYF
NA	NA	TRBJ2-5	TRBV7-2	TGTGCCAGCAGCGGGGGGACCATCCAGGGAGAGACCCAGTACTTC	CASSGGTIQGETQYF